The TCR beta chain under discussion was sequenced for a study of blood T cell repertoires in COVID-19. Study as a whole: Sources were T cells, B-cell-depleted T cells, or PBMCs; the material itself was cDNA or gDNA.

As originally analysed: Reference gene primers were amplified, and this amplification served to estimate nucleated cell counts. Profiled with immunoSEQ multiplex PCR; TCRdb holds only in-frame clones, not every one. Clone size and the V and J calls come from that table; the DNA yielded D and trimming. The sample records under 350,000 clones, around nine tenths being singletons. Looked up from germline, CDR1 is MNHEY and CDR2 is SVGAGI. V lost 9 bases to trimming and J lost 4 bases; unmatched junction nucleotides: 7. The CDR3 runs to 14 residues. This clone was counted between two and nine times. The clonotype originates from a woman in her late teens or twenties who had recovered from COVID-19. Sample: PBMCs or T cells enriched from blood (not recorded which). This chain links TRBV6-5 with TRBJ2-1; 9 bases are a match to TRBD2. CDR3 protein: CASKTSGKYNEQFF. The CDR3, as DNA: TGTGCCAGTAAGACTAGCGGCAAATACAATGAGCAGTTCTTC.